This T cell receptor (beta chain) is drawn from a study of T cells in Graves' hyperthyroidism and ophthalmopathy (dated by TCRdb to between 2018 and 2021). About the study as a whole: Peripheral blood samples were taken at the time of initial diagnosis, prior to any treatment. To identify TCR V-J signatures that set the groups apart, the researchers used a discovery cohort of approximately 98 patients, made up of about 44 with Graves' ophthalmopathy and about 60 with stable Graves' hyperthyroidism. Prospective prediction of ophthalmopathy was tested in an independent validation cohort of approximately 18 hyperthyroidism patients and 17 patients who later progressed to ophthalmopathy. The approximately 98 discovery patients were randomly divided into training and test sets at a 7:3 ratio. The study also compared thyroid tissue and blood T-cell repertoires from five or six Graves' hyperthyroidism patients. Following sampling, methimazole starting at 30 mg daily was given to hyperthyroidism patients, and high-dose intravenous methylprednisolone was given to ophthalmopathy patients. According to the paper, TCR Vbeta CDR3 sequencing was carried out on roughly 130 peripheral blood samples, which came from approximately 43 ophthalmopathy, fewer than 80 hyperthyroidism and approximately 17 progressor patients.

Points on this clonotype: It lacks a known antigen. No base quality values were provided; no much bigger clone lies one nucleotide off.

The germline V gene gives CDR1 as MNHEY and CDR2 as SVGEGT. Trimming at the junction amounts to 10 bases on V and 6 bases on J, and the germline ends lie 13 bases apart. The CDR3 spans 13 residues, from the cysteine through the phenylalanine. Solely the CDR3 DNA is kept, with 39 bases framed from the first base. Findings and caveats that apply to the study as a whole: No statistical method was used to set the sample size in advance, and investigators knew the group allocation. In cross-validation, a model built on a 13 V-J signature told ophthalmopathy apart from stable hyperthyroidism with 87.88% sensitivity and about 81% specificity, and in testing the same model reached 80%/75%. In validation, progression to ophthalmopathy was predicted by the model with 55% to 71% sensitivity and nearly 75% specificity, a median of about 6 months before onset. Most expanded thyroid clonotypes (frequency above 0.001) were also detected in blood, suggesting blood repertoires may reflect thyroid immune responses.

Stable Graves' hyperthyroidism was defined as the absence of progression to ophthalmopathy over 18 months of follow-up. Hyperthyroidism patients were newly diagnosed, with disease duration under 2 months, and aged 18 to 65 years. Any patient with an uncontrolled infection, another autoimmune disease, pregnancy or lactation was excluded. Diagnoses relied on clinical symptoms, serum thyroxine and TRAb, thyroid ultrasound and orbital computed tomography. Ficoll-Paque density gradient centrifugation was used to isolate PBMCs from around 10 ml of fresh peripheral blood. Total RNA was extracted with Trizol reagent, and quality was checked on an Agilent 2100 Bioanalyzer. The TCR beta CDR3 regions were amplified from RNA transcripts. The first round of RT-PCR for the TCR CDR3 was performed with the HTBI primer set and the Qiagen OneStep RT-PCR kit. A second multiplex PCR round built the libraries, followed by size selection and purification. Libraries were sequenced paired-end with 100 bp reads on an Illumina HiSeq2000. The original methods were these. SOAPnuke was used to process the raw data, throwing out any read that contained adapters or uncalled bases, had a mean Phred below 15, or lacked an exact constant-primer or identifier match. High-quality paired reads were merged using COPE v1.2.5, and each unique nucleotide sequence was defined as a clonotype. MiTCR v1.1 was used to align clonotypes to the IMGT TRBV, TRBD and TRBJ reference segments. Analysis was restricted to V-J combinations with a frequency above 0.0001, which covered about 99% of repertoires. A TCS score was defined as the ratio of F50 (clonal expansion) to E x V (chaos), with BLOSUM62-based TCRdist applied between CDR3 peptides within each V-J. Welch's t-statistics and random forest reduced roughly 540 V-J features to roughly 13, which were used in a naive Bayes classifier (R e1071). TCRdb applied fastp at Q25 and MiXCR to the public reads, then kept only in-frame beta chains. Rows with a matching CDR3 protein are joined into one entry that keeps the most common DNA and genes. TCRdb, rather than the study authors, made the V and J calls. The sample data list roughly 700,000 distinct CDR3 sequences, and around 15% of these were observed just once. Roughly a sixth of the sample belongs to the ten largest clones.

The V gene is TRBV6-2 or TRBV6-3 and the J gene is TRBJ1-6; the D gene is perhaps TRBD1, from 6 matching bases. Specimen: blood. The TCR originated in a man over 45 with Graves' hyperthyroidism. For the CDR3, the sequence is CATLRQVNSPLHF. The bases read TGTGCCACCCTTCGACAGGTTAATTCACCCCTCCACTTT.